This TCR beta chain was obtained from a study of CD8 T cells in Susac syndrome. The CDR3 covers 15 residues. The V end lost 5 bases, the J end lost 8 bases, and 19 bases lay between the germline ends. CDR1 is MNHEY, CDR2 SMNVEV, per germline (reference sequence). In blood CD8+ and CD4+ T cells, TCR beta underwent sequencing. The TEMRA cells underwent FACS enrichment, while the CD8+ and CD4+ T cells underwent negative isolation. Reverse transcription of about 0.5 to 1 ug RNA was carried out with random hexamers. TCRdb processed the immunoSEQ multiplex PCR reads anew with MiXCR; each CDR3 protein has one entry. The data hold fewer than 300,000 distinct CDR3 sequences, with 70% to 90% observed a single time.

The V and J genes are TRBV27 and TRBJ2-1, with a weak D call TRBD2 (5 bases). The TCR originated in a human donor with multiple sclerosis. Sequences were obtained from CD8+ T cells from PBMCs. The CDR3: CASSPLDLAFDEQFF. The CDR3 nucleotides are TGTGCCAGCAGTCCCCTGGACTTAGCTTTCGATGAGCAGTTCTTC.